The TCR beta chain under discussion was sequenced for a study of identical twins. General study points: Analyses of zero insertions could be partly confounded by invariant MAIT and iNKT cells. The study found that models underestimated out-of-frame TCR alpha sharing in monozygotic twins.

To note about this clonotype: The antigen is undetermined.

Germline V CDR1 and CDR2: LNHDA, SQIVND (reference sequence). V lost 3 bases, J lost 6 bases, and 12 bases lay in between. This CDR3 has 13 residues. Template switching added a universal primer site, and cDNA bore unique molecular identifiers. From the 5' RACE reads, TCRdb called clonotypes with MiXCR, one entry per CDR3 protein. This sample yields about 700,000 distinct CDR3 sequences, of which roughly 6% are seen a single time; about 1.8% belongs to the top ten. V usage is TRBV19 and J usage is TRBJ2-7; no clear D gene. Sequencing input: naive T cells sorted from blood. This TCR was recovered from a man younger than 30 in good health. CDR3 amino acids: CASSMYKVGEQYF. The CDR3, as DNA: TGTGCCAGTAGTATGTATAAGGTCGGCGAGCAGTACTTC.